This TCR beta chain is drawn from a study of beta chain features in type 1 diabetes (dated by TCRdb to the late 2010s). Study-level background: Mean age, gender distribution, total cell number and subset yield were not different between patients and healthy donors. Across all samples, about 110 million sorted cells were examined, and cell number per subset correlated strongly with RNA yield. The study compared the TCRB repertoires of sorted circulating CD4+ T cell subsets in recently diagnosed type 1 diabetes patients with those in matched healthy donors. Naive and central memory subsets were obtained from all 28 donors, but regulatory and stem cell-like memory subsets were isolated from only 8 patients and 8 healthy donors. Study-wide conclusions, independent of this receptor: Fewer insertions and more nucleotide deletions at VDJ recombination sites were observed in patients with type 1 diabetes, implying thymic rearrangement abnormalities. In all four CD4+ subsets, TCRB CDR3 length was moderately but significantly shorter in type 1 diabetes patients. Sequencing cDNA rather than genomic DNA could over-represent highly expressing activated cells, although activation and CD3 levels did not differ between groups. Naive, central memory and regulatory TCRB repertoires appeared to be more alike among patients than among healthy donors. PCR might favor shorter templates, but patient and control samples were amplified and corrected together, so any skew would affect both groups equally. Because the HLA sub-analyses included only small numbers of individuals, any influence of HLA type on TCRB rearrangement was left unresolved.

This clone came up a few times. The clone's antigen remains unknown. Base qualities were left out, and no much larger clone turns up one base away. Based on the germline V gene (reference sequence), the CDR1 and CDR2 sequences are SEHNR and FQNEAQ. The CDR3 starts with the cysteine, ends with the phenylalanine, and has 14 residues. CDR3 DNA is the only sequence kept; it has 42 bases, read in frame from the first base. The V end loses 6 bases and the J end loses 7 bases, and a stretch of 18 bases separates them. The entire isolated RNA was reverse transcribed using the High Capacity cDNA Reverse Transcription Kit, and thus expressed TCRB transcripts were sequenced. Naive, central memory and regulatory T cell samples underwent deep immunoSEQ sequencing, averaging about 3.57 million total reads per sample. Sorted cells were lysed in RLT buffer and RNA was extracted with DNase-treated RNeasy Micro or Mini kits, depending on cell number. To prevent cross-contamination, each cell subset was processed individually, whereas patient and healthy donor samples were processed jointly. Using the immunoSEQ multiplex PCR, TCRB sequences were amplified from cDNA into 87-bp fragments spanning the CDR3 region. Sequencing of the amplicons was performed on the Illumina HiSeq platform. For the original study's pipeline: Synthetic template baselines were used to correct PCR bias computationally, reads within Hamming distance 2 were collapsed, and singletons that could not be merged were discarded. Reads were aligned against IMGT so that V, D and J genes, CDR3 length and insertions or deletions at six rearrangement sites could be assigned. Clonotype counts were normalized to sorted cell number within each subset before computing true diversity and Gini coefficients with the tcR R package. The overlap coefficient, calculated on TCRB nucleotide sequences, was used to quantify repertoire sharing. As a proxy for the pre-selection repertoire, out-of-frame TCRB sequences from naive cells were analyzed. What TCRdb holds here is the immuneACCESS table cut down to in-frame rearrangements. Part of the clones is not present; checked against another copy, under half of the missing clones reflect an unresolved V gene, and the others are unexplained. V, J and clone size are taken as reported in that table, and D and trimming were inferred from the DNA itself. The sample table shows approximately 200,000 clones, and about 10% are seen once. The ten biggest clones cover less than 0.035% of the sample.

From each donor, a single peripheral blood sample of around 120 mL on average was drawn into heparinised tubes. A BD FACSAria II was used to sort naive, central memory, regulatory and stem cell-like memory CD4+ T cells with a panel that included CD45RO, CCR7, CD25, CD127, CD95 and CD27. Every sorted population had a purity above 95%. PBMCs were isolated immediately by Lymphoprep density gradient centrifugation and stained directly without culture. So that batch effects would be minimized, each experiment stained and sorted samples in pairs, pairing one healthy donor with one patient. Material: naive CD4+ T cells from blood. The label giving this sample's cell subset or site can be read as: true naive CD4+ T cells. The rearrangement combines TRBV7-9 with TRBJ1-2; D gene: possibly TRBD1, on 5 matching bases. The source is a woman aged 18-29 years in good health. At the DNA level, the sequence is TGTGCCAGCAGTCAGTTGCTTAGGGGAGGTGGCTACACCTTC. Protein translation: CASSQLLRGGGYTF.